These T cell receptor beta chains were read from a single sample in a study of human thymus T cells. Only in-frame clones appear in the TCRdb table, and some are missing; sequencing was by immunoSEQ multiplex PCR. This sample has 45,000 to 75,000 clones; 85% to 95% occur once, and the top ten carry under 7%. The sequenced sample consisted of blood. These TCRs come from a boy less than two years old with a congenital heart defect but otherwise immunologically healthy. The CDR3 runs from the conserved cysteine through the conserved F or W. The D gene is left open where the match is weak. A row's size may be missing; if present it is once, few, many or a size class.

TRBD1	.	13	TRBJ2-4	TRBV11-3	TGTGCCAGCAGCCGGGGGACAGGAGGGGTTCAGTACTTC	CASSRGTGGVQYF
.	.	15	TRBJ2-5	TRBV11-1	TGTGCCAGCAGCCGCGGCGGGGAGAAGCAAGAGACCCAGTACTTC	CASSRGGEKQETQYF
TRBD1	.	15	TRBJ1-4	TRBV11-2	TGTGCCAGCAGCTCCCAGGGGGCCACTAATGAAAAACTGTTTTTT	CASSSQGATNEKLFF
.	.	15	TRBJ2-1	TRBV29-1	TGCAGCGTTGGGATACTTCTGAGCTCCTACAATGAGCAGTTCTTC	CSVGILLSSYNEQFF
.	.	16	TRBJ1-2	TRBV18	TGTGCCAGCTCACCACCTACCGGAACTGATAACTATGGCTACACCTTC	CASSPPTGTDNYGYTF
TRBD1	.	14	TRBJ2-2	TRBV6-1	TGTGCCAGTTACGGGACAGGGGGCACCGGGGAGCTGTTTTTT	CASYGTGGTGELFF
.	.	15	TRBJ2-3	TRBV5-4	TGTGCCAGCAGCTTGGGACTGATAGAGGCAGATACGCAGTATTTT	CASSLGLIEADTQYF
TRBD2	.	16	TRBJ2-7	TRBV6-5	TGTGCCAGCAGTTACGGTTATGGGACTAGTAAGTACGAGCAGTACTTC	CASSYGYGTSKYEQYF
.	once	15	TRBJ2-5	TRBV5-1	TGCGCCAGCAGCTTGGATGGGGCCCCGCAATCGTCCCAGTACTTC	CASSLDGAPQSSQYF
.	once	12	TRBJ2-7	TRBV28	TGTGCCAGCAGGACTAGCTCCTACGAGCAGTACTTC	CASRTSSYEQYF
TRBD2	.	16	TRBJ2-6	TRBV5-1	TGCGCCAGCACCTTGGGAGGGTTCTCTGGGGCCAACGTCCTGACTTTC	CASTLGGFSGANVLTF
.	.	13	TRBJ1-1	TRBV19	TGTGCCAGTAGTATATCAGGTGGCAGGGAAGCTTTCTTT	CASSISGGREAFF
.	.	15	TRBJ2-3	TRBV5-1	TGCGCCAGCAGCTTTTGGGGCAGCCGCACAGATACGCAGTATTTT	CASSFWGSRTDTQYF
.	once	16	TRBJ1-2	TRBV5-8	TGTGCCAGCAGACCCAACCCGCCAGGGCGTTTGCATGGCTACACCTTC	CASRPNPPGRLHGYTF
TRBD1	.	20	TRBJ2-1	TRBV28	TGTGCCAGCAGTTTTTTCTCCTATCCAGGGGGCCCGGACTCCTACAATGAGCAGTTCTTC	CASSFFSYPGGPDSYNEQFF
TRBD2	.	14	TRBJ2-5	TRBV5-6	TGTGCCAGCAGCTTGGCGGTAGCGGGAGGGCCAAAGTACTTC	CASSLAVAGGPKYF
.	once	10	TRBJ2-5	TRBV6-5	TGTGCCAGCAGGAAAGAGACCCAGTACTTC	CASRKETQYF
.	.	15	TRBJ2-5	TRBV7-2	TGTGCCAGCAGCTTCCTGGGGCAGGGAGGTGGGACCCAGTACTTC	CASSFLGQGGGTQYF
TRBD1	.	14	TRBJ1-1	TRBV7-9	TGTGCCAGCAGCTTAGTAACAGGGGGCACTGAAGCTTTCTTT	CASSLVTGGTEAFF
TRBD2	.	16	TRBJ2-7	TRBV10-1	TGCGCCAGCAGTGAGTCGGTATCTAGCGGGTCCTACGAGCAGTACTTC	CASSESVSSGSYEQYF
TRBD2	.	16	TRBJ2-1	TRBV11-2	TGTGCCAGCAGCTTAGTGAGACTAGCGAATCACAATGAGCAGTTCTTC	CASSLVRLANHNEQFF
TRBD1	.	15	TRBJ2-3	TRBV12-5	TGTGCTAGTGGTTTGGGACAGGGGTTCACAGATACGCAGTATTTT	CASGLGQGFTDTQYF
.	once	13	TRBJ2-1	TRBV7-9	TGTGCCAGCAGCCCCTCCCGGGGCCATGAGCAGTTCTTC	CASSPSRGHEQFF
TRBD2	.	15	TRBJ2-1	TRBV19	TGTGCCAGTAGTATAGTAGCGGGAACCTACAATGAGCAGTTCTTC	CASSIVAGTYNEQFF
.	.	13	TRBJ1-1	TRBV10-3	TGTGCCATCAGTGAGCCAATGAACACTGAAGCTTTCTTT	CAISEPMNTEAFF
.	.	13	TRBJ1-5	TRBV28	TGTGCCAGCAGTTTGGAACTTTATCAGCCCCAGCATTTT	CASSLELYQPQHF
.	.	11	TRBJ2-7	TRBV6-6	TGTGCCAGCATCGAGGGAAACGAGCAGTACTTC	CASIEGNEQYF
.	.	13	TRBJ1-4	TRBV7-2	TGTGCCAGCAGCCCTTACAGGGATGAAAAACTGTTTTTT	CASSPYRDEKLFF
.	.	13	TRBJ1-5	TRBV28	TGTGCCAGCAGGCACAGGGCTAATCAGCCCCAGCATTTT	CASRHRANQPQHF